This entry lists 19 T cell receptor beta chains sequenced from one sample in a study of blood T cell repertoires in COVID-19. The protocol was immunoSEQ multiplex PCR, while the TCRdb copy is restricted to in-frame clones and leaves out a portion. In the table there are 210,000 or so clones, 89% of which are singletons. The sequencing sample was made of peripheral blood. These receptors were obtained from a middle-aged woman with acute or convalescent COVID-19.

The rearrangement links TRBV11-3 to TRBJ2-5, with TRBD1 matching over 8 bases. V shed 5 bases and J 7 bases; nucleotides not matched to a gene: 6. CDR3 size: 13 residues. Germline loops: CDR1 SGHNT, CDR2 YENEEA. The CDR3 here is CASSAGGLATQYF. CDR3 bases: TGTGCCAGCAGCGCAGGGGGCCTTGCGACCCAGTACTTC.

The chain uses TRBV27 and TRBJ2-6; no clear D gene. Germline V gene sequence: CDR1 MNHEY, CDR2 SMNVEV (reference sequence). V lost 6 bases to trimming and J lost 0 bases, with 6 bases between them. This CDR3 has 14 amino acids. The CDR3 DNA reads TGTGCCAGCAGCCACAGCTCTGGGGCCAACGTCCTGACTTTC. It codes for CASSHSSGANVLTF.

V and J are TRBV24-1 and TRBJ1-2; D is possibly TRBD1 (6 bases). The length of the CDR3 is 14 residues. The germline gives CDR1 KGHDR, CDR2 SFDVKD. Trimming took off 2 bases at V and 1 base at J, with 7 bases between the two ends. CDR3 nucleotide sequence: TGTGCCACCAGTGATTGGACAGTTAACTATGGCTACACCTTC. It is translated as CATSDWTVNYGYTF.

The CDR3 nucleotides read TGTGCCACCGAGGCGGCAGATTCGAACACCGGGGAGCTGTTTTTT. Protein: CATEAADSNTGELFF. This chain connects TRBV6-6 to TRBJ2-2; D is undetermined. The V and J ends lost 10 bases and 0 bases respectively, with 15 bases between them. The CDR3 has 15 amino acids. Germline CDR1 is MNHNY and CDR2 is SVGAGI (reference sequence).

The sample holds one count of this clone. The rearrangement joins TRBV11-2 to TRBJ2-5, with TRBD1 identical over 8 bases. The V gene's germline CDR1 is SGHAT and CDR2 FQNNGV. The junction had 12 bases not matched to a gene; V was cut back by 4 bases and J by 5 bases. This CDR3 has 16 amino acids. The CDR3 DNA follows: TGTGCCAGCAGCTCCCGGGACAGGAGAGTAATGGAGACCCAGTACTTC. Its protein product is CASSSRDRRVMETQYF.

The chain carries TRBV12-3 or TRBV12-4 and TRBJ1-2; D remains unclear. The CDR3 length is 11 residues. V lost 5 bases and J 8 bases, leaving 9 bases between the germline ends. The CDR3 DNA is TGTGCCAGCAGTCTACGGAGCGGCTACACCTTC. Protein product: CASSLRSGYTF.

This chain uses TRBV19 with TRBJ2-3, with 9 bases aligning to TRBD1. The CDR3 contains 14 residues. Germline trimming cut 4 bases from V and 3 bases from J; bases unmatched to any gene: 2. Germline V gives CDR1 LNHDA, CDR2 SQIVND (reference sequence). In DNA, the CDR3 is TGTGCCAGTAGTAGACAGGGGGTGACAGATACGCAGTATTTT. It encodes CASSRQGVTDTQYF.

The rearrangement joins TRBV4-1 to TRBJ2-4, with TRBD1 matching 7 bases. In germline, CDR1 is MGHRA, CDR2 YSYEKL. This CDR3 has 17 amino acids. With V trimmed by 2 bases and J by 2 bases, 9 bases remained unmatched. CDR3 in DNA: TGCGCCAGCAGCCAACTGCCTACAGGGGTCTCCAAAAACATTCAGTACTTC. Translating gives CASSQLPTGVSKNIQYF.

This rearrangement joins TRBV2 to TRBJ2-4, with 10 nucleotides matching TRBD1. The CDR3 covers 17 residues. The trim removed 3 bases at V and 6 bases at J, leaving 11 bases unmatched. Germline V gene sequence: CDR1 SNHLY, CDR2 FYNNEI. The CDR3 reads CASSDFRLRDRGNIQYF. In DNA, the CDR3 is TGTGCCAGCAGTGATTTCCGACTTCGGGACAGGGGAAACATTCAGTACTTC.

This clone was found once. The chain couples TRBV5-6 to TRBJ1-2; D gene unclear. Trimming stripped 0 bases from V and 3 bases from J, with 9 bases between. The germline gives CDR1 SGHDT, CDR2 YYEEEE. The CDR3 covers 14 residues. CDR3 sequence (DNA): TGTGCCAGCAGCTTGGGAGGAGGGCACTATGGCTACACCTTC. This translates into CASSLGGGHYGYTF.

The chain uses TRBV6-5 and TRBJ2-3; D remains unclear. Trimming took off 6 bases at V and 0 bases at J, with 10 bases between the two ends. This CDR3 is built from 14 residues. CDR1 MNHEY and CDR2 SVGAGI come from the germline V gene. The CDR3 reads CASSPVPSTDTQYF. The CDR3, as DNA: TGTGCCAGCAGCCCGGTCCCTAGCACAGATACGCAGTATTTT.

This clone was picked up a small number of times. CDR3 sequence (DNA): TGCAGTGCTTACGCGTATGGCTACACCTTC. Translation: CSAYAYGYTF. This chain joins TRBV20-1 and TRBJ1-2; the D is unclear. The germline V gene has CDR1 DFQATT and CDR2 SNEGSKA (reference sequence). The V end lost 5 bases, the J end lost 5 bases, and 6 bases lay between the germline ends. The CDR3 loop spans 10 amino acids.

As concerns this clone: The same CDR3 also results from other DNA sequences found in this sample. The chain recombines TRBV2 with TRBJ1-2, with TRBD1 as a possible D gene (6 bases). The V gene lost 6 bases and the J gene lost 3 bases, with 11 bases spanning the gap. The CDR3 has 13 amino acids. CDR1 is SNHLY, CDR2 FYNNEI, per germline. CDR3 sequence reads: CASSSRGDYGYTF. The CDR3 nucleotides read TGTGCCAGCAGCTCCAGGGGTGACTATGGCTACACCTTC.

The gene calls are TRBV19 and TRBJ1-1; D perhaps matches TRBD1 (6 bases). CDR1 and CDR2 (germline): LNHDA, SQIVND (reference sequence). This CDR3 has 14 amino acids. The ends were cut back, 11 bases at V and 3 bases at J, with 19 bases in the middle. The CDR3 protein is CASVIGQGYTEAFF. CDR3 sequence (DNA): TGTGCCTCAGTAATAGGGCAGGGGTACACTGAAGCTTTCTTT.

The chain combines TRBV4-2 with TRBJ2-7, with 13 nucleotides matching TRBD2. Germline values: CDR1 LGHNA, CDR2 YNFKEQ. Trimming cost V 0 bases and J 2 bases; bases outside gene matches: 1. The CDR3 covers 16 residues. CDR3 residues: CASSQELAGGPYEQYV. CDR3 coding DNA: TGTGCCAGCAGCCAAGAACTAGCGGGGGGGCCCTACGAGCAGTACGTC.

This clone was observed a handful of times. The chain uses TRBV5-1 and TRBJ2-2, with D possibly matching TRBD1 (6 bases). CDR1 and CDR2 from the germline V gene are SGHRS and YFSETQ. This CDR3 region has 15 residues. Trimming shortened V by 5 bases and J by 0 bases, and 11 bases separated the two germline ends. Here the CDR3 reads CASRPGTSNTGELFF. The DNA of the CDR3 is TGCGCCAGCAGGCCCGGGACATCGAACACCGGGGAGCTGTTTTTT.

This chain connects TRBV7-9 to TRBJ2-3, with D tentatively TRBD2 (5 bases). The V gene lost 5 bases and the J gene lost 6 bases, with 24 bases spanning the gap. Germline V lookup: CDR1 SEHNR, CDR2 FQNEAQ (reference sequence). This CDR3 is built from 17 residues. The CDR3 here is CASSARTRIQGTDTQYF. CDR3 bases: TGTGCCAGCAGCGCCCGAACTAGGATTCAAGGTACGGATACGCAGTATTTT.

V and J are TRBV2 and TRBJ2-5, with D hard to call. Deletions cut 6 bases from V and 4 bases from J, with 9 bases between. Per the germline V gene, CDR1 is SNHLY and CDR2 is FYNNEI. The CDR3 is made up of 12 amino acids. CDR3 loop: CASSLAVETQYF. In DNA, the CDR3 is TGTGCCAGCAGCCTGGCGGTAGAGACCCAGTACTTC.

J is TRBJ1-5 and V is TRBV6-5; no reliable D call. Germline V CDR1 and CDR2: MNHEY, SVGAGI. Deletions cut 6 bases from V and 0 bases from J, with 6 bases between. The CDR3 loop spans 13 amino acids. The DNA of the CDR3 is TGTGCCAGCAGGGACTATAGCAATCAGCCCCAGCATTTT. Translation gives CASRDYSNQPQHF.